The entry below describes one T cell receptor beta chain. Its antigen is unknown. One end of the junction is discordant with germline, which a read error may explain. In germline, CDR1 is DFQATT, CDR2 SNEGSKA (reference sequence). This CDR3 has 14 amino acids. This record belongs to a study of CD8 T cells in ankylosing spondylitis. Study outcomes and limitations: Within ankylosing spondylitis blood, a TCR beta motif made up of under 10 highly homologous variants appeared to be characteristic. A CD8+ phenotype characterized the disease-linked clones, which were relatively rare in peripheral blood.

With molecular barcodes, quantitative 5'-RACE was used to make the TCR beta libraries. TCRdb re-analysed the 5' RACE reads in MiXCR, keeping a single row per CDR3 protein. This sample has about 320,000 distinct CDR3 sequences; 11% occur once, and the top ten carry roughly 9.5%. J is TRBJ2-1 and V is TRBV20-1; perhaps D is TRBD1 or TRBD2 (5 bases each). The sample comprised blood, either unsorted or a sorted T cell fraction (not recorded which). This receptor was taken from a female donor with ankylosing spondylitis or in good health (not recorded which). CDR3: CSARGALSYIEQFF. The DNA of the CDR3 is TGCAGTGCTCGAGGGGCACTCTCCTACATTGAGCAGTTCTTC.